This passage covers 10 T cell receptor beta chains from one sample sequenced in a study of blood T cell repertoires in COVID-19. Data came from immunoSEQ multiplex PCR; TCRdb stores just in-frame clones and leaves some out. The data show 200,000 to 250,000 clones, 84% seen once. Sequences were obtained from peripheral blood. Receptor source: a woman aged 25-40 years who had recovered from COVID-19.

The chain is built from TRBV6-5 and TRBJ2-7; possible D gene TRBD2, 5 bases. Trimming cost V 0 bases and J 4 bases, with 10 bases left between them. Germline values: CDR1 MNHEY, CDR2 SVGAGI. This CDR3 is built from 14 residues. The CDR3 DNA reads TGTGCCAGCAGTTACTCACCAGGACTTTACGAGCAGTACTTC. Residues: CASSYSPGLYEQYF.

The V and J genes are TRBV27 and TRBJ2-1; 11 bases are shared with TRBD2. Losses at the gene ends were 4 bases for V and 8 bases for J; bases not matched to a gene: 7. The CDR3 has 15 amino acids. CDR1 is MNHEY, CDR2 SMNVEV, per germline (reference sequence). CDR3 nucleotides: TGTGCCAGCAGTTACATAGCGGGAGGGCAGCATGAGCAGTTCTTC. The encoded protein is CASSYIAGGQHEQFF.

This chain joins TRBV18 and TRBJ2-7; D gene ambiguous. This CDR3 spans 13 amino acids. Trimming stripped 3 bases from V and 4 bases from J, with 10 bases between. Germline V lookup: CDR1 KGHSH, CDR2 LQKENI. This CDR3 is CASSPLTWYEQYF. The CDR3 DNA reads TGTGCCAGCTCACCGCTCACATGGTACGAGCAGTACTTC.

In its sample, this clone was seen a few times. The rearrangement links TRBV28 to TRBJ1-6; 7 bases fit TRBD1. V shed 6 bases, J shed 10 bases, and the junction held 9 bases outside the gene matches. The CDR3 consists of 14 residues. Germline V gene data show CDR1 as MDHEN and CDR2 as SYDVKM. CDR3 residues: CASSLATGQSPLHF. The CDR3 DNA is TGTGCCAGCAGCCTTGCGACAGGGCAATCACCCCTCCACTTT.

The rearrangement joins TRBV27 to TRBJ2-2; D is perhaps TRBD1 (6 bases). Trimming took 2 bases from V and 1 from J, leaving 14 bases between them. Germline lookup yields CDR1 MNHEY and CDR2 SMNVEV (reference sequence). The CDR3 extends over 17 amino acids. In DNA form, the CDR3 reads TGTGCCAGCAGTTTAAACAGGGTCGGCGAGAACACCGGGGAGCTGTTTTTT. Residues: CASSLNRVGENTGELFF.

V is TRBV12-3 or TRBV12-4 and J is TRBJ2-7, with a tentative D call TRBD2 (6 bases). V was pared by 9 bases and J by 3 bases, with 15 bases between. The CDR3 spans 13 residues. CDR3 DNA sequence: TGTGCCAGTGGGGGAGGACTCTTCTACGAGCAGTACTTC. Translation gives CASGGGLFYEQYF.

Note on this clone: Other DNA sequences of this sample code for an identical CDR3. The V gene is TRBV5-4, the J gene TRBJ2-7, with TRBD2 matching over 14 bases. Germline CDR1 reads SGHNT; CDR2 reads YYREEE (reference sequence). The CDR3 has 16 amino acids. V shed 2 bases, J shed 4 bases, and the junction held 5 bases outside the gene matches. The CDR3 DNA reads as TGTGCCAGCAGCTTAAGACTAGCGGGAGGGCCTTACGAGCAGTACTTC. Its protein is CASSLRLAGGPYEQYF. Full variable domain (outside the CDR3, taken from reference TRBV5-4 and TRBJ2-7): ETGVTQSPTHLIKTRGQQVTLRCSSQSGHNTVSWYQQALGQGPQFIFQYYREEENGRGNFPPRFSGLQFPNYSSELNVNALELDDSALYLCASSLRLAGGPYEQYFGPGTRLTVT.

The V gene is TRBV9, the J gene TRBJ2-3; D call uncertain. Germline CDR1 reads SGDLS; CDR2 reads YYNGEE. The CDR3 consists of 14 residues. V was trimmed by 5 bases and J by 3 bases, leaving 13 bases between them. The CDR3 region is CASSPIAQTDTQYF. CDR3 sequence (DNA): TGTGCCAGCAGTCCAATCGCCCAGACAGATACGCAGTATTTT.

The V and J genes are TRBV5-1 and TRBJ2-1; D might be TRBD1 (6 bases). CDR1 is SGHRS and CDR2 is YFSETQ in the germline V gene. V was clipped by 0 bases and J by 5 bases, with 9 bases between them. The CDR3 extends over 14 amino acids. DNA for the CDR3: TGCGCCAGCAGCTTGGGGCGACAGGACAATGAGCAGTTCTTC. Amino acids: CASSLGRQDNEQFF.

The rearrangement joins TRBV28 to TRBJ2-7; the D is unclear. The CDR3 extends over 19 amino acids. Trimming pared 2 bases from V and 4 bases from J, leaving 27 bases between. Germline loops: CDR1 MDHEN, CDR2 SYDVKM. Here the CDR3 reads CASSLVYGPPDPAIYEQYF. CDR3 DNA: TGTGCCAGCAGTTTAGTATATGGGCCCCCTGATCCCGCTATTTACGAGCAGTACTTC. Full variable domain (missing parts from reference TRBV28 and TRBJ2-7): DVKVTQSSRYLVKRTGEKVFLECVQDMDHENMFWYRQDPGLGLRLIYFSYDVKMKEKGDIPEGYSVSREKKERFSLILESASTNQTSMYLCASSLVYGPPDPAIYEQYFGPGTRLTVT.